The 24 T cell receptor beta chains listed next were all sequenced from one sample in a study of spatial heterogeneity in lung cancer. TCRdb ran MiXCR on the 5' RACE reads and lists one entry per CDR3 protein. The table includes 72,000 or so distinct CDR3 sequences, over 7% detected once. Time point of the sample: blood at routine non-recurrence follow-up after resection. The sequenced sample was PBMCs, obtained at follow-up. Receptors originate from a female donor with early-stage non-small cell lung cancer.

The rearrangement uses TRBV5-1 and TRBJ2-7; no clear D gene. Germline V CDR1 and CDR2: SGHRS, YFSETQ. This CDR3 region has 16 residues. V was cut by 5 bases and J by 3 bases, with 21 bases left in between. The chain's CDR3 is CASSPVRDSGLYEQYF. The CDR3 bases are TGCGCCAGCAGTCCGGTTAGGGATAGTGGCCTCTACGAGCAGTACTTC.

The table lists this clonotype with many counts. The genes are TRBV7-9 and TRBJ1-1, with unresolved D. The CDR3 length is 11 residues. V was trimmed by 6 bases and J by 3 bases, leaving 5 bases between them. Germline CDR1 is SEHNR and CDR2 is FQNEAQ (reference sequence). Here the CDR3 DNA reads TGTGCCAGCAGATTGTACACTGAAGCTTTCTTT. It is translated as CASRLYTEAFF.

Ten or more counts support this clonotype. The V and J genes are TRBV6-6 and TRBJ2-2; tentative D call: TRBD1 (5 bases). Trimming took 2 bases from V and 0 from J, leaving 16 bases between them. This CDR3 is built from 18 residues. The V gene's germline CDR1 is MNHNY and CDR2 SVGAGI (reference sequence). CDR3 amino acids: CASSYQGRDRPNTGELFF. CDR3 nucleotide sequence: TGTGCCAGCAGTTACCAAGGCAGGGATAGACCGAACACCGGGGAGCTGTTTTTT.

This clonotype was counted ten times or more. J is TRBJ1-2 and V is TRBV5-5, with a weak D call TRBD1 (6 bases). CDR3 length: 14 residues. The V gene's germline CDR1 is SGHKS and CDR2 YYEKEE (reference sequence). Trimming stripped 0 bases from V and 6 bases from J, with 12 bases between. For the CDR3, the DNA is TGTGCCAGCAGCTTGGCCACGGGGGCGGATGGCTACACCTTC. Translating gives CASSLATGADGYTF.

This clonotype was counted many times. V is TRBV18 and J is TRBJ2-1; 9 bases are shared with TRBD2. Trimming cost V 0 bases and J 15 bases; bases outside gene matches: 6. This CDR3 spans 13 amino acids. Germline loops: CDR1 KGHSH, CDR2 LQKENI. CDR3 nucleotide sequence: TGTGCCAGCTCACCACCGGGCGGGAGGGCCCCGTTCTTC. Translating gives CASSPPGGRAPFF.

Points on this clonotype: A much bigger clone sits one base away, suggesting this may be a read error. The rearrangement links TRBV5-1 to TRBJ1-5; TRBD1 matches 10 bases. Per germline, CDR1 SGHRS and CDR2 YFSETQ. The CDR3 has 14 amino acids. As DNA, the CDR3 is TGCGTCAGCAGCCCCGGGACAGGGGTTCAGCCCCAGCATTTT. Its translation: CVSSPGTGVQPQHF. The variable domain in full, with the rest retrieved from reference TRBV5-1 and TRBJ1-5, is KAGVTQTPRYLIKTRGQQVTLSCSPISGHRSVSWYQQTPGQGLQFLFEYFSETQRNKGNFPGRFSGRQFSNSRSEMNVSTLELGDSALYLCVSSPGTGVQPQHFGDGTRLSIL.

This clonotype was recorded many times. The chain combines TRBV29-1 with TRBJ1-1; 8 nucleotides agree with TRBD1. The germline V gene has CDR1 SQVTM and CDR2 ANQGSEA. This CDR3 has 13 amino acids. V trimming: 5 bases; J trimming: 6 bases; junction bases outside the gene matches: 8. The CDR3 DNA is TGCAGCGTTAAGACACAGGGGGGTTCTGAAGCTTTCTTT. Its translation is CSVKTQGGSEAFF.

This clonotype appeared a few times. The V and J genes are TRBV7-2 and TRBJ2-7; 9 nucleotides agree with TRBD2. This CDR3 has 15 amino acids. In germline, CDR1 is SGHTA, CDR2 FQGNSA. With V trimmed by 2 bases and J by 6 bases, 8 bases remained unmatched. The CDR3 is CASSLPAGGPPEQYF. The CDR3 region has the DNA TGTGCCAGCAGCTTACCGGCGGGAGGGCCCCCCGAGCAGTACTTC.

This clonotype has a count of ten or more. The chain uses TRBV29-1 and TRBJ2-3; the D gene is possibly TRBD2 (5 bases). Germline values: CDR1 SQVTM, CDR2 ANQGSEA. Trimming cost V 7 bases and J 0 bases, with 11 bases left between them. The CDR3 has 13 residues. The CDR3 nucleotides read TGCAGCGCCGGGGTCCTTAGCACAGATACGCAGTATTTT. Translation gives CSAGVLSTDTQYF.

This chain links TRBV9 with TRBJ1-1; no definite D call. Germline V gene data show CDR1 as SGDLS and CDR2 as YYNGEE. Trimming cost V 0 bases and J 0 bases, with 3 bases left between them. The CDR3 contains 13 residues. In DNA form, the CDR3 reads TGTGCCAGCAGCGTAGCGTTGAACACTGAAGCTTTCTTT. It translates to CASSVALNTEAFF.

V is TRBV7-2 and J is TRBJ2-7; D might be TRBD1 (6 bases). The CDR3 consists of 17 residues. The V end lost 5 bases, the J end lost 2 bases, and 22 bases lay between the germline ends. CDR1 is SGHTA and CDR2 is FQGNSA in the germline V gene. The CDR3 DNA is TGTGCCAGCAGCCCCGTGGGACACAGGAACCGGGCCTACGAGCAGTACTTC. It specifies CASSPVGHRNRAYEQYF.

This clonotype was observed at least ten times. This rearrangement joins TRBV20-1 to TRBJ2-2; D might be TRBD2 (5 bases). V lost 1 base, J lost 4 bases, and 19 bases lay in between. The length of the CDR3 is 17 residues. CDR1 and CDR2 from the germline V gene are DFQATT and SNEGSKA (reference sequence). This chain's CDR3 is CSARALIAGWATGELFF. DNA for the CDR3: TGCAGTGCTAGAGCCCTTATTGCGGGCTGGGCCACCGGGGAGCTGTTTTTT.

In this sample, this clonotype turned up a few times. The V and J genes are TRBV21-1 and TRBJ2-4; the table calls TRBD1, which could not be checked here. TRBV21-1 constitutes a pseudogene. The CDR3 is 13 residues long. The DNA of the CDR3 is TGTGCCAGCACCCTGACAGGGGTAAACATTCAGTACTTC. This codes for CASTLTGVNIQYF.

In this sample, this clonotype turned up many times. This chain joins TRBV5-4 and TRBJ1-4; D unresolved. The CDR3 sequence is 14 residues long. V dropped 2 bases and J dropped 7 bases, with 12 bases sitting between them. CDR1 and CDR2 from the germline V gene are SGHNT and YYREEE (reference sequence). This CDR3 reads CASSFKEGGEKLFF. As DNA, the CDR3 is TGTGCCAGCAGCTTCAAGGAGGGCGGTGAAAAACTGTTTTTT.

V gene TRBV5-1 combines with J gene TRBJ2-2; TRBD2 might be the D (5 bases). The germline V and J ends were trimmed by 0 bases and 3 bases, with 12 bases remaining between them. This CDR3 region has 16 residues. CDR1 and CDR2 from the germline V gene are SGHRS and YFSETQ. CDR3 residues: CASSLASSVYTGELFF. CDR3 bases: TGCGCCAGCAGCTTGGCCAGTAGCGTATACACCGGGGAGCTGTTTTTT.

This clonotype was counted ten times or more. V usage is TRBV10-3 and J usage is TRBJ2-2; 8 bases line up with TRBD1. CDR3 length: 14 amino acids. The germline CDR1 and CDR2 sequences are ENHRY and SYGVKD. Trimming at V came to 6 bases and at J to 6 bases, leaving 6 bases not matched to a gene. The CDR3 bases are TGTGCCATCAGGCAGGGGGCGTCAGCCGGGGAGCTGTTTTTT. Its protein is CAIRQGASAGELFF.

This clonotype was detected once. The chain carries TRBV27 and TRBJ2-7; 9 bases are shared with TRBD1. V shed 0 bases, J shed 6 bases, and the junction held 6 bases outside the gene matches. This CDR3 is 15 amino acids long. Germline-derived CDR1 and CDR2 are MNHEY and SMNVEV (reference sequence). The CDR3 sequence: CASSLSGQGVREQYF. The CDR3 coding sequence is TGTGCCAGCAGTTTATCGGGACAGGGCGTTCGCGAGCAGTACTTC.

This clonotype was seen many times. The chain employs TRBV27 and TRBJ2-5, with D uncertain. The CDR3 is 14 amino acids. The V end was cut by 5 bases, the J end by 4 bases, with 14 bases between. Germline assignment: CDR1 MNHEY and CDR2 SMNVEV (reference sequence). Here the CDR3 reads CASSPTSPGETQYF. For the CDR3, the DNA is TGTGCCAGCAGTCCGACGAGCCCGGGAGAGACCCAGTACTTC.

The chain uses TRBV11-2 and TRBJ1-4, with TRBD1 matching 10 bases. V lost 5 bases to trimming and J lost 8 bases; unmatched junction nucleotides: 5. Germline loops: CDR1 SGHAT, CDR2 FQNNGV. The CDR3 length is 14 residues. CDR3 in amino acids: CASSRDRGGEKLFF. CDR3 nucleotides: TGTGCCAGCAGCCGGGACAGGGGAGGCGAAAAACTGTTTTTT.

This clonotype has more than one count but fewer than ten. CDR3 amino acids: CASSKGGHMNQPQHF. The CDR3 DNA reads as TGTGCCAGCAGCAAGGGGGGACACATGAATCAGCCCCAGCATTTT. The chain is built from TRBV2 and TRBJ1-5, with D possibly being TRBD1 (6 bases). The germline gives CDR1 SNHLY, CDR2 FYNNEI. The CDR3 loop spans 15 amino acids. Trimming removed 6 bases from V and 4 bases from J, with 16 bases in between. Based on the CDR3 plus reference TRBV2 and TRBJ1-5, the full variable domain is EPEVTQTPSHQVTQMGQEVILRCVPISNHLYFYWYRQILGQKVEFLVSFYNNEISEKSEIFDDQFSVERPDGSNFTLKIRSTKLEDSAMYFCASSKGGHMNQPQHFGDGTRLSIL.

This clonotype was recorded many times. This sequence joins TRBV20-1 and TRBJ2-7, with 8 bases aligning to TRBD1. The CDR3 loop spans 12 amino acids. V trimming: 5 bases; J trimming: 3 bases; junction bases outside the gene matches: 3. Per germline, CDR1 DFQATT and CDR2 SNEGSKA (reference sequence). CDR3 sequence: CSASDRGYEQYF. DNA of the CDR3: TGCAGTGCTTCCGACAGGGGCTACGAGCAGTACTTC.

The chain links TRBV20-1 to TRBJ2-5, with 10 positions matching TRBD1. J was trimmed by 4 bases and V by 6 bases; bases with no gene match: 5. The CDR3 consists of 13 residues. Germline CDR1 DFQATT, CDR2 SNEGSKA (reference sequence). CDR3 in DNA: TGCAGTGCCCCTCGGGACAGGGGAGAGACCCAGTACTTC. Amino acids: CSAPRDRGETQYF.

Ten or more counts support this clonotype. The chain combines TRBV12-3 or TRBV12-4 with TRBJ2-5; no clear D. V lost 3 bases and J lost 5, with 10 bases in between. This CDR3 region has 13 residues. The CDR3: CASSFRRYETQYF. The CDR3 DNA is TGTGCCAGCAGTTTCCGCCGTTATGAGACCCAGTACTTC.

This clonotype has just a few counts. This chain joins TRBV4-1 and TRBJ1-2; no reliable D call. Germline V lookup: CDR1 MGHRA, CDR2 YSYEKL. Trimming shortened V by 3 bases and J by 5 bases, and 7 bases separated the two germline ends. The CDR3 length is 12 residues. This chain's CDR3 is CASSHITYGYTF. The CDR3 DNA reads as TGCGCCAGCAGCCATATAACGTATGGCTACACCTTC.